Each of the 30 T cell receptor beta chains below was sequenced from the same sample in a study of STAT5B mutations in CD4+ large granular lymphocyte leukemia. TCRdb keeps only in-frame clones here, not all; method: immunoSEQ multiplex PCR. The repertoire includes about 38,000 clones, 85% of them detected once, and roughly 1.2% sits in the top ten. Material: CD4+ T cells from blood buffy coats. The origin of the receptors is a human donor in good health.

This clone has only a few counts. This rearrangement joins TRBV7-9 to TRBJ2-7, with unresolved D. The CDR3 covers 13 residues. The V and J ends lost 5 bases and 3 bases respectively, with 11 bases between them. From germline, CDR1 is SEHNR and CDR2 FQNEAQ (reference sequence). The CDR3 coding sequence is TGTGCCAGCAGCCAGCCCTCAGTCTACGAGCAGTACTTC. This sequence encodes CASSQPSVYEQYF.

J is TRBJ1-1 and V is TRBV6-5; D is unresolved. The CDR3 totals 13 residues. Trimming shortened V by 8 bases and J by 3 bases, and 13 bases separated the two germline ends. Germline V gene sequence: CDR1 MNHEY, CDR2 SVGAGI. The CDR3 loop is CASRAGGYTEAFF. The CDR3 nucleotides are TGTGCCAGCCGGGCCGGAGGCTACACTGAAGCTTTCTTT.

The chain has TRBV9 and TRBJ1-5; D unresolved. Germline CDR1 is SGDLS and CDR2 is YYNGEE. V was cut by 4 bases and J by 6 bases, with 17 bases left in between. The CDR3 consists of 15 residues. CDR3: CASSRDGSEGQPQHF. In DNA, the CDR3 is TGTGCCAGCAGCCGCGATGGGTCGGAGGGTCAGCCCCAGCATTTT.

The chain's CDR3 is CASTWGSMNTEAFF. In nucleotides, the CDR3 is TGTGCCAGCACCTGGGGATCTATGAACACTGAAGCTTTCTTT. This chain connects TRBV6-1 to TRBJ1-1; D gene unclear. Germline V lookup: CDR1 MNHNS, CDR2 SASEGT. The V gene lost 7 bases and the J gene lost 0 bases, with 12 bases spanning the gap. This CDR3 has 14 residues.

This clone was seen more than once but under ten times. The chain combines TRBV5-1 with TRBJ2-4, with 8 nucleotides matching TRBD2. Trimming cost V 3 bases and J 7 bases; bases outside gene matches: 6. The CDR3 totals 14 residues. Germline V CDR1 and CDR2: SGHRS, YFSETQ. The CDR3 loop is CASSSGTRQNIQYF. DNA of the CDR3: TGCGCCAGCAGCTCGGGGACTAGGCAGAACATTCAGTACTTC.

CDR3 coding DNA: TGCGCCAGCAGCCCTACAGGGGCCCCTAATGAAAAACTGTTTTTT. Its protein is CASSPTGAPNEKLFF. The chain has TRBV5-1 and TRBJ1-4; TRBD1 matches at 7 bases. V lost 4 bases to trimming and J lost 3 bases; unmatched junction nucleotides: 6. The CDR3 is 15 residues long. Germline V gene lookup returns CDR1 SGHRS and CDR2 YFSETQ.

The CDR3, as DNA: TGCGCCAGCAGCTTGGAGCCTAGCCACACCGGGGAGCTGTTTTTT. This translates into CASSLEPSHTGELFF. The rearrangement uses TRBV5-1 and TRBJ2-2; perhaps TRBD2 as D (5 bases). The CDR3 totals 15 residues. Germline V gene sequence: CDR1 SGHRS, CDR2 YFSETQ. The ends were cut back, 0 bases at V and 3 bases at J, with 9 bases in the middle.

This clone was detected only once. Here the CDR3 DNA reads TGTGCCAGTAGTGGGGGGACAGCTAACTATGGCTACACCTTC. This translates into CASSGGTANYGYTF. The J gene is TRBJ1-2, the V gene TRBV19; 7 positions match TRBD1. Germline trimming cut 5 bases from V and 0 bases from J; bases unmatched to any gene: 3. CDR3 length: 14 amino acids. Germline CDR1 and CDR2: LNHDA and SQIVND (reference sequence). The whole variable domain, remainder taken from reference TRBV19 and TRBJ1-2, is DGGITQSPKYLFRKEGQNVTLSCEQNLNHDAMYWYRQDPGQGLRLIYYSQIVNDFQKGDIAEGYSVSREKKESFPLTVTSAQKNPTAFYLCASSGGTANYGYTFGSGTRLTVV.

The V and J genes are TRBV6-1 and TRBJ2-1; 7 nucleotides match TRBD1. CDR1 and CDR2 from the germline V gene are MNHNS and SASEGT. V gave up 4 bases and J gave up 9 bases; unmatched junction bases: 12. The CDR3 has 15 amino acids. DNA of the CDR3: TGTGCCAGCAGTGGAAACACAGGGGCGAGGGGTGAGCAGTTCTTC. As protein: CASSGNTGARGEQFF.

CDR3 amino acids: CASVAGWHTEAFF. For the CDR3, the DNA is TGTGCTAGTGTGGCGGGCTGGCACACTGAAGCTTTCTTT. The chain couples TRBV12-5 to TRBJ1-1; D gene unclear. This CDR3 is built from 13 residues. Trimming removed 7 bases from V and 3 bases from J, with 12 bases in between. Germline loops: CDR1 LGHNT, CDR2 FRNRAP.

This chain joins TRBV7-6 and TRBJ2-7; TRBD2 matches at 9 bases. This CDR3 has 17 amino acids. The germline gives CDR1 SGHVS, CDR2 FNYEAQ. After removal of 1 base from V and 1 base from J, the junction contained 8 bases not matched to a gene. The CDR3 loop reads CASSLVPSGAGSYEQYF. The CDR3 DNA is TGTGCCAGCAGCTTAGTTCCTAGCGGGGCCGGTTCCTACGAGCAGTACTTC.

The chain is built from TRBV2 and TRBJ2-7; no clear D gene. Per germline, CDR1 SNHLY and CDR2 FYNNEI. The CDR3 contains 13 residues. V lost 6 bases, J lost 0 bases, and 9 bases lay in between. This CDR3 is CASSMWGSYEQYF. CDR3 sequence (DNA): TGTGCCAGCAGCATGTGGGGCTCCTACGAGCAGTACTTC.

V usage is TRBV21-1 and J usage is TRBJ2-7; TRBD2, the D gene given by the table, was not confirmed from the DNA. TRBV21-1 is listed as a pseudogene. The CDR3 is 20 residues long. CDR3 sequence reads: CASSKTPGLILSQWGYEQYF. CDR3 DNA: TGTGCCAGCAGCAAGACGCCGGGACTTATTTTGTCCCAGTGGGGCTACGAGCAGTACTTC.

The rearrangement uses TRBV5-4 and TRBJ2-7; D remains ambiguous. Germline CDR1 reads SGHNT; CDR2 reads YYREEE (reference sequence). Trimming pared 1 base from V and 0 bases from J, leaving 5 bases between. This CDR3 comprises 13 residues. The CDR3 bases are TGTGCCAGCAGCTTGCGGAACTCCTACGAGCAGTACTTC. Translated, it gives CASSLRNSYEQYF.

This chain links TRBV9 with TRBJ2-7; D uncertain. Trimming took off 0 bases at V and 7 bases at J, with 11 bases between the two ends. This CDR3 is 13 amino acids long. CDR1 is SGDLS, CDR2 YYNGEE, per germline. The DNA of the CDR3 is TGTGCCAGCAGCGTAGCCGATCTCGGGGAGCAGTACTTC. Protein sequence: CASSVADLGEQYF. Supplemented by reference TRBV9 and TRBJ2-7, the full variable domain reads DSGVTQTPKHLITATGQRVTLRCSPRSGDLSVYWYQQSLDQGLQFLIQYYNGEERAKGNILERFSAQQFPDLHSELNLSSLELGDSALYFCASSVADLGEQYFGPGTRLTVT.

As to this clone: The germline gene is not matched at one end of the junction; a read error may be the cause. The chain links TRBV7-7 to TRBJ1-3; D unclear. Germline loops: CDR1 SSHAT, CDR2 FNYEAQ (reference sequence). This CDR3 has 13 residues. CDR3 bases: TGTGCTAGCAGCCGCCTCGAGGGAAACACCATATATTTT. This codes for CASSRLEGNTIYF.

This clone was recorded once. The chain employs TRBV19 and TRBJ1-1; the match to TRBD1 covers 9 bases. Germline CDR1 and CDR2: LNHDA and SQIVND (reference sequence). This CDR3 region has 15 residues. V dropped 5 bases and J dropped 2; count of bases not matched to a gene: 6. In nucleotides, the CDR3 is TGTGCCAGTAGTGTCCGGGACAGGGACAACACTGAAGCTTTCTTT. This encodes CASSVRDRDNTEAFF.

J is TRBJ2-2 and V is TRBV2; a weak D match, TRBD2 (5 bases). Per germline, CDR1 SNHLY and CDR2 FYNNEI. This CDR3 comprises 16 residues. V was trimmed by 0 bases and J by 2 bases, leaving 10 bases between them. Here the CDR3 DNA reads TGTGCCAGCAGTGAAGCGGGTCGGGGAAACACCGGGGAGCTGTTTTTT. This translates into CASSEAGRGNTGELFF.

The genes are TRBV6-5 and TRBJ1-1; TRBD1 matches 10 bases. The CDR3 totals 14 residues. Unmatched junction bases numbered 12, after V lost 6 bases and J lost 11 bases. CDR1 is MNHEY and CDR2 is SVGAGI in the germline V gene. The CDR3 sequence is CASRLARQGAYAFF. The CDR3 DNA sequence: TGTGCCAGCAGACTCGCGCGACAGGGGGCTTATGCTTTCTTT.

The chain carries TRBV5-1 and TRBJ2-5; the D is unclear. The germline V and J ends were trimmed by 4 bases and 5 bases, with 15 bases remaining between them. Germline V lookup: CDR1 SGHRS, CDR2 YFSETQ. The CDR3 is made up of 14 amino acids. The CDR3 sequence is CASSLGPRRETQYF. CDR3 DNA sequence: TGCGCCAGCAGCCTAGGGCCCCGAAGGGAGACCCAGTACTTC.

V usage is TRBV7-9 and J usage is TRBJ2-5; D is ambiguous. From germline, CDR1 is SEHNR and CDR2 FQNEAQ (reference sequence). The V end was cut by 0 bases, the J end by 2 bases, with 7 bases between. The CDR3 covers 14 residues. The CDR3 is CASSLAGPQETQYF. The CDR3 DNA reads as TGTGCCAGCAGCTTAGCTGGCCCTCAAGAGACCCAGTACTTC.

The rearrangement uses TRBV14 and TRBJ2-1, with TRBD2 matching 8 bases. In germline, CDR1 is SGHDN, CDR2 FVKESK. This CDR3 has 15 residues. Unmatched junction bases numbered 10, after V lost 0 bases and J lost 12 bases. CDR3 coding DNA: TGTGCCAGCAGCCAAGATTTCGGAAGCGGGGGCAGGCAGTTCTTC. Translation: CASSQDFGSGGRQFF. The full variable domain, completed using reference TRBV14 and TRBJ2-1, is EAGVTQFPSHSVIEKGQTVTLRCDPISGHDNLYWYRRVMGKEIKFLLHFVKESKQDESGMPNNRFLAERTGGTYSTLKVQPAELEDSGVYFCASSQDFGSGGRQFFGPGTRLTVL.

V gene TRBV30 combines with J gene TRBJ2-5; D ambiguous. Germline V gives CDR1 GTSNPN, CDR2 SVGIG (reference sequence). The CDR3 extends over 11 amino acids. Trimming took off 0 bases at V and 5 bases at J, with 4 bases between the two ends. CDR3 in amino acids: CAWSVGETQYF. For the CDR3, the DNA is TGTGCCTGGAGTGTGGGGGAGACCCAGTACTTC.

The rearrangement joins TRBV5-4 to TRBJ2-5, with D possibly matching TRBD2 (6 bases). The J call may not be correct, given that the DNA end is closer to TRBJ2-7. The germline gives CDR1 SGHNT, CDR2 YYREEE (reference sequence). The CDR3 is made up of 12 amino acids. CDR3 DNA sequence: TGTGCCAGCAGCTGGGACTTCTACGAGCAGTACTTC. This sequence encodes CASSWDFYEQYF.

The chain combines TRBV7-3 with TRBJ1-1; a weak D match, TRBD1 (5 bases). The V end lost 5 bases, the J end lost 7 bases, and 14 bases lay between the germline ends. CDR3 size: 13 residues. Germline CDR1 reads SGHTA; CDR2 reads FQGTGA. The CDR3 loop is CASSPTGGVEAFF. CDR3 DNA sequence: TGTGCCAGCAGCCCGACGGGGGGGGTTGAAGCTTTCTTT. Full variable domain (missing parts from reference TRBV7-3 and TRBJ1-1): GAGVSQTPSNKVTEKGKYVELRCDPISGHTALYWYRQSLGQGPEFLIYFQGTGAADDSGLPNDRFFAVRPEGSVSTLKIQRTERGDSAVYLCASSPTGGVEAFFGQGTRLTVV.

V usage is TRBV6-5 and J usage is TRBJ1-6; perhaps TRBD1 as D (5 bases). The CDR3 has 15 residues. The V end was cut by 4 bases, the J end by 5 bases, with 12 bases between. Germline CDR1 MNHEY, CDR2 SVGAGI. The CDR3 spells CASSSDMGNNSPLHF. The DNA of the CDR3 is TGTGCCAGCAGTTCGGACATGGGGAATAATTCACCCCTCCACTTT.

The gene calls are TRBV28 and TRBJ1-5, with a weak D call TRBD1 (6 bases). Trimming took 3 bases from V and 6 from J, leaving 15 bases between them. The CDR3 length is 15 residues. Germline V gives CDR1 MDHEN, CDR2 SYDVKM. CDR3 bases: TGTGCCAGCAGTTTTAGGGGGGGGGCAGGTCAGCCCCAGCATTTT. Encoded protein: CASSFRGGAGQPQHF.

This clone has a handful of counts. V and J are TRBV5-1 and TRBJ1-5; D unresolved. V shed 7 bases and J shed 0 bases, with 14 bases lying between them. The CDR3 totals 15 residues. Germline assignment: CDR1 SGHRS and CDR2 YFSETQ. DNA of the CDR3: TGCGCCAGCGGGAGAAGGGCAGCTAGCAATCAGCCCCAGCATTTT. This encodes CASGRRAASNQPQHF.

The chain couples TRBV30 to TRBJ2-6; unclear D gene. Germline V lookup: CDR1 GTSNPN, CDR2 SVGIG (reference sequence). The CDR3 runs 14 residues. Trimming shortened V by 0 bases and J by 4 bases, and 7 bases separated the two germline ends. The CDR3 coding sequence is TGTGCCTGGAGTGTACGTCCCGGGGCCAACGTCCTGACTTTC. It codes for CAWSVRPGANVLTF.

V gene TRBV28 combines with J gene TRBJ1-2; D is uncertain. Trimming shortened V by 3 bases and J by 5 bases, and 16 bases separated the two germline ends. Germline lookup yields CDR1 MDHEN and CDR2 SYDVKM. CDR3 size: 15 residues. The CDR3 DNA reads TGTGCCAGCAGTTTCCGAATTGGGAATGAATATGGCTACACCTTC. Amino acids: CASSFRIGNEYGYTF.